This T cell receptor (beta chain) was documented in a study of blood T cell repertoires in COVID-19. About the study: Sites in the United States, Italy and Spain provided acute and convalescent COVID-19 samples. PBMCs, B-cell-depleted T cells, or T cells were the source of the cDNA or gDNA that made up the material.

Germline assignment: CDR1 MGHRA and CDR2 YSYEKL. V trimming: 0 bases; J trimming: 2 bases; junction bases outside the gene matches: 8. The length of the CDR3 is 18 residues. Study processing details: How many nucleated cells were present was estimated from reference gene primer amplification. Profiled with immunoSEQ multiplex PCR; TCRdb holds only in-frame clones, not every one. The DNA gave D and trimming, while V, J and clone size come from that table. Found here are about 89,000 clones, around three quarters of them singletons; the top ten hold roughly 19%. This clonotype was sampled from a woman older than 75 with acute or convalescent COVID-19. The gene calls are TRBV4-1 and TRBJ2-3; 10 bases align to TRBD2. Sample: peripheral blood. The CDR3 protein is CASSQDGIAGGYTDTQYF. CDR3 bases: TGCGCCAGCAGCCAAGATGGGATAGCGGGGGGATACACAGATACGCAGTATTTT.